This passage covers 2 T cell receptor beta chains from one sample sequenced in a study of T cells in Graves' hyperthyroidism and ophthalmopathy. Amplification of TCR beta CDR3 regions used RNA as the template. Carried out on the TCR CDR3, a first-round RT-PCR used the HTBI primer set. TCRdb fed the multiplex PCR reads into MiXCR, producing one record per CDR3 protein. The profile covers hundreds of thousands of distinct CDR3 sequences, with around 15% appearing a single time and around 30% taken by the ten largest. The sample was blood. The receptors shown here come from a man between 50 and 59 years old with Graves' ophthalmopathy.

This clonotype was found many times. The chain links TRBV11-2 to TRBJ2-7; possible D gene TRBD2, 5 bases. There are 14 residues in the CDR3. Per the germline V gene, CDR1 is SGHAT and CDR2 is FQNNGV. The V end lost 5 bases, the J end lost 2 bases, and 13 bases lay between the germline ends. The CDR3: CASSRGPQTYEQYF. CDR3 nucleotides: TGTGCCAGCAGCCGCGGGCCCCAAACCTACGAGCAGTACTTC. Supplemented by reference TRBV11-2 and TRBJ2-7, the full variable domain reads EAGVAQSPRYKIIEKRQSVAFWCNPISGHATLYWYQQILGQGPKLLIQFQNNGVVDDSQLPKDRFSAERLKGVDSTLKIQPAKLEDSAVYLCASSRGPQTYEQYFGPGTRLTVT.

The rearrangement uses TRBV9 and TRBJ2-3, with TRBD2 matching over 7 bases. Germline V CDR1 and CDR2: SGDLS, YYNGEE. This CDR3 is built from 15 residues. Trimming took 6 bases from V and 4 from J; bases not matched to a gene: 11. CDR3 sequence reads: CASKSGGGVADTQYF. The CDR3 DNA reads as TGTGCCAGCAAATCGGGGGGAGGAGTGGCAGATACGCAGTATTTT.